This TCR beta chain was sequenced for a study of cytomegalovirus exposure and HLA in healthy donors (dated by TCRdb to 2017 to 2019). Context from the whole study: An earlier analysis of 587 of the donors reported more than 250 Gb of sequence data and 100 million to 130 million unique TCR beta sequences from 190 million or so T cells. Around 320 gigabases of sequencing data and tens of millions of unique TCR sequences were included in an early release covering several hundred HLA-typed donors. The genetic ancestry cluster associated with self-reported Caucasian donors included roughly four fifths of the roughly 380 genotyped donors. The study aimed to test whether cataloging public T cell receptors could reveal signatures of past pathogen exposure. The T cell repertoires of around 670 subjects were profiled by immunosequencing and related to cytomegalovirus serostatus. A separate validation cohort of roughly 130 different subjects was used in addition to the approximately 640-subject first cohort. High-throughput TCR immunosequencing, statistical association of individual TCRs with disease status, and machine learning were combined to predict cytomegalovirus infection status. In a later analysis, previously published TCR beta repertoires from 550 to 750 donors were re-analyzed and high-resolution HLA genotyping was added so that TCR occurrence patterns could be studied. The later analysis used no new phenotypic data to find candidate immune exposures, relying instead on TCR beta sequences and their occurrence across donors. An earlier analysis of around 640 of the donors used high-throughput TCR beta sequencing to judge whether each TCR beta V gene segment behaved as functional or pseudogenic. Donor age, sex, ethnicity and CMV serostatus were compiled alongside the repertoire data. A later genetic analysis used genome-wide SNP genotypes for 398 of the 666 donors, treating that subset as a discovery cohort. Every repertoire in the discovery cohort had been generated on one and the same sequencing platform. HLA typing included class I and class II loci at four-digit resolution. The number of typed donors differed by locus: about 620-640 for A, B, C, DRB1 and DQB1; approximately 520 for DQA1; roughly 600 for DPA1; and around 490 for DPB1. A handful of DR-DQ haplotypes were handled as single units for association and clustering because linkage in the cohort was strong. Among a few hundred genotyped donors of the cohort, an average of 235,054 unique TCR beta nucleotide sequences were sequenced per donor, roughly 18% of them non-productive. On the study overall, not on this receptor specifically: HLA typing was unavailable for some donors at each locus, so association tests used only the typed subset. A further reported finding was that TCR beta sequences accurately predicted the HLA-A and HLA-B alleles for most subjects in the first cohort. Because the 87-base-pair reads could not distinguish some IMGT-functional V segments, including TRBV6-2 and TRBV6-3, those segments were excluded. A later analysis found that most CMV-associated TCR beta chains appeared HLA-restricted, with HLA associations seemingly driven largely by CMV exposure. Broadly in line with IMGT annotations, most TCR beta V segments showed up in productive rearrangements about 90% or about 30% of the time in an earlier analysis of a few hundred of the donors. In a later analysis, several top co-occurrence clusters were reported to appear linked to parvovirus B19, influenza, CMV and Epstein-Barr virus. Correlated functional status among segregating V segments might be attributable to linkage disequilibrium, but an unknown experimental factor could not be ruled out. A later genetic analysis associated a missense DCLRE1C variant with V-gene and J-gene trimming of TCR beta chains, and an independent cohort replicated the association. A later analysis found that HLA-associated TCR beta chains were more clonally expanded and had lower generation probabilities than equally common non-associated chains. The study gave a list of under 200 TCR beta chains associated with cytomegalovirus. For the cohort, immune exposure information was limited to CMV serostatus. In vitro tests confirmed that a few of the cytomegalovirus-associated TCR beta chains recognize cytomegalovirus antigens. In this cohort, only TCR beta chains were sequenced, and detectable features were limited by the absence of alpha or paired-chain data. According to the authors, the approach could potentially be generalized to other disease states and immunological phenotypes. A cluster of highly shared sequence variants was judged likely to be a technical artifact of the sequencing pipeline. While some public TCRs were present in many individuals, most TCR sequences turned up only very rarely across donors. Assigning TCR associations to individual alleles was difficult when HLA alleles, especially DR and DQ, strongly co-occurred. According to a later genetic analysis, donors in an Asian-associated ancestry cluster had fewer N-insertions in productive TCRs than the roughly 700-donor mean. Presence/absence analyses assumed roughly uniform sequencing depth across donors, an assumption that may not hold. In a later analysis, TCR association rates were found to vary across HLA loci, with the most associated TCRs seen for DRB1 alleles and the fewest for HLA-C alleles. Over 15 rarely observed V segments, including chromosome 9 orphons, were excluded from the earlier analysis of approximately 500 of the donors because counts were too low. Cytomegalovirus status was reported to be diagnosed by the classifier with high specificity and sensitivity in both the original and validation cohorts. A later analysis associated about 17,000 TCR beta sequences with specific HLA alleles at a false discovery rate of 0.05.

Library prep was done by the immunoSEQ multiplex PCR assay. For the multiplex PCR, a mixture combining 60 forward primers for TCR Vbeta segments and 13 reverse primers for TCR Jbeta segments was used. The CDR3 region of rearranged TCR beta genes was amplified from genomic DNA by a multiplex PCR assay. Amplified TCR beta libraries were sequenced as 87-base-pair reads on the Illumina HiSeq System. The study's own analysis went as follows. A later analysis counted about 82 million unique TCR beta chains across the 600 to 850 repertoires, and some 11 million of these chains were shared by at least two donors. A nearest-neighbor algorithm error-corrected the raw reads and collapsed the reads into unique sequences, merging closely related sequences to remove PCR and sequencing errors. Alignment of CDR3 sequences to IMGT reference sequences was used to assign V, D and J gene segments. For a sequence to be retained, a match of at least six nucleotides to both a V gene segment and a J gene segment was required. Rearrangements were classified as productive when the CDR3 lacked stop codons and remained in frame with V and J, and all other rearrangements were classified as non-productive. Following IMGT convention, CDR3 was defined as the stretch from the second conserved V-encoded cysteine to the conserved J-encoded phenylalanine. The earlier analysis of more than 450 of the donors excluded sequences that lacked an unambiguous match to a single V gene segment. An earlier analysis of a few hundred of the donors classified V segments as functional when productive rearrangements were above 56.7% and as segregating when the standard deviation between donors was above 5%. A statistical classification framework was developed to diagnose cytomegalovirus status using the catalog of TCR beta chain sequences. In a later analysis, V and J genes were assigned by comparing TCR nucleotide sequences against IMGT/GENE-DB human TR gene sequences. Using the TCRdist pipeline, a later analysis assigned CDR3 sequences along with most-parsimonious VDJ recombination scenarios. A later analysis defined each TCR beta chain by its CDR3 amino acid sequence plus V-gene family, and excluded reads lacking a unique V-gene family. A later analysis removed 450 to 600 highly shared, low-generation-probability nucleotide sequences to deal with suspected cross-contamination and a sequencing artifact. For each public chain, a later analysis derived a clonal expansion index from normalized ranks of inferred template counts within each repertoire. A later analysis computed generation probabilities with a VDJ recombination model fitted to out-of-frame rearrangements, and checked the results against IGoR. In a later analysis, hypergeometric tests were used to score TCR-TCR, TCR-HLA and TCR-CMV co-occurrence, with a repertoire-size bias correction applied to TCR pairs. False discovery rates were estimated in a later analysis by permuting HLA or CMV assignments 20 times. In a later analysis, co-occurring TCRs were grouped using DBSCAN, with TCRdist sequence similarity added in when clustering inside HLA-allele-positive subsets. Repertoires with fewer than 30,000 or more than 120,000 public chains were left out of co-occurrence clustering, as were several repertoires with anomalous nucleotide sharing. TCRdb limited this immuneACCESS table to in-frame rearrangements with V and J called. A share of clones is missing; checked studies link under half to unresolved V genes, and the rest is unexplained. V, J and clone size derive from that table, while D and trimming were established from the DNA sequence. The sample records 120,000 or so clones, roughly 17% of which are singletons. 2.9% of the sample is taken by the ten largest.

Of note for this clone: What antigen it recognizes has not been identified. Per-base qualities were not stored, and no clone one base away is much larger.

V and J are truncated by 0 bases and 2 bases respectively, leaving an intervening sequence of 18 bases. CDR1 is given as MRHNA and CDR2 as SNTAGT, both from the germline V gene. The CDR3 contains 18 residues, cysteine and phenylalanine counted. Of the read, only the CDR3 DNA is kept; its 54 bases are in frame from base 1. The cohort comprised some 680 healthy bone marrow donors. Cohort members were all nominally healthy when sampled, although unrecorded immune exposures were likely present. The donor was CMV seropositive and belonged to the group of more than 250 seropositive cohort members. A peripheral blood sample was provided by each donor, and peripheral blood mononuclear cells were used for TCR beta sequencing. The Qiagen DNeasy Blood Extraction Kit was used to extract genomic DNA from the blood cell samples.

Sequences were obtained from PBMCs. The chain links TRBV6-4 with TRBJ2-3; 6 matching bases give a weak D call of TRBD2. This receptor was identified in a female donor in good health and CMV-seropositive. Read as DNA, the sequence is TGTGCCAGCAGTGACTCGACTTACGGAGCGGGTTACACAGATACGCAGTATTTT. It specifies CASSDSTYGAGYTDTQYF.